Sequencing of this TCR beta chain was carried out in a study of CXCR3-negative and CXCR3-positive naive CD8 T cells. Notes on the study in general: CXCR3-negative naive cells had less hydrophobic TRB CDR3s than did CXCR3-positive naive cells. CXCR3-negative and CXCR3-positive naive cells shared comparable TRBV-TRBJ usage, but memory cells did not. With surface CD5 comparable between naive subsets, TCR strength was estimated using properties derived from the TRB CDR3.

This CDR3 has 13 amino acids. Germline values: CDR1 SNHLY, CDR2 FYNNEI. Naive CD8+ T lymphocytes were specified as CD45RO-CCR7+CD27+CD95-. Comment on this clonotype: Its antigen remains unidentified.

cDNA libraries for TRB were generated by 5' RACE incorporating UMI labels. One entry per CDR3 protein, without DNA, is what TCRdb gives after re-calling the 5' RACE reads. Its listing shows around 120,000 distinct CDR3 sequences. Sequencing used naive CXCR3+ CD8+ T cells from blood. As to subset: CD45RO-CCR7+CD27+CD95- naive CD8+ T cells expressing CXCR3 (TNR3+). The receptor was isolated from a human donor in good health. Some clones in this sample may be carry-over from other donors' samples. J is TRBJ2-7 and V is TRBV2. CDR3 sequence: CASRDSYSYEQYF.